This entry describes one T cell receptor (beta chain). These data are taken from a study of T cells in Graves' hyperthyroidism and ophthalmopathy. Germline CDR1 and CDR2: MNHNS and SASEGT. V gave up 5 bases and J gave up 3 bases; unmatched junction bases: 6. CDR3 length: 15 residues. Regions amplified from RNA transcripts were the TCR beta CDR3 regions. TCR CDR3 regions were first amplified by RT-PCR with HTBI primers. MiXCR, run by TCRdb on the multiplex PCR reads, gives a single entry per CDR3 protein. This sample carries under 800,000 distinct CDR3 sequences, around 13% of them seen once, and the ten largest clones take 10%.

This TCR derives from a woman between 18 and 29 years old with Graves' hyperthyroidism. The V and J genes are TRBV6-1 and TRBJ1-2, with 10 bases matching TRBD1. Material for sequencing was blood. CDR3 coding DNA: TGTGCCAGCAGTAAATCTGGGACAGGGGACTATGGCTACACCTTC. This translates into CASSKSGTGDYGYTF.